The 22 T cell receptor beta chains below were found in one sample sequenced in a study of cytomegalovirus exposure and HLA in healthy donors. The PCR used 60 Vbeta and 13 Jbeta primers. Profiling relied on immunoSEQ multiplex PCR, and the TCRdb table lists in-frame clones only, not all of them. The sample has 95,000 to 150,000 clones, about three quarters seen once. The specimen was PBMCs. The source is a woman between 35 and 50 years old in good health and CMV-seropositive.

The chain has TRBV5-1 and TRBJ2-3; 7 bases align to TRBD2. Looked up from germline, CDR1 is SGHRS and CDR2 is YFSETQ. The V gene end was trimmed by 4 bases and the J gene end by 2 bases; junction bases not matched to a gene: 4. The CDR3 length is 14 residues. The chain's CDR3 is CASSAGLITDTQYF. For the CDR3, the DNA is TGCGCCAGCAGCGCGGGACTAATCACAGATACGCAGTATTTT. The full variable domain, its missing parts supplied by reference TRBV5-1 and TRBJ2-3, is KAGVTQTPRYLIKTRGQQVTLSCSPISGHRSVSWYQQTPGQGLQFLFEYFSETQRNKGNFPGRFSGRQFSNSRSEMNVSTLELGDSALYLCASSAGLITDTQYFGPGTRLTVL.

The chain employs TRBV15 and TRBJ2-6; no definite D call. This CDR3 is 14 amino acids long. The ends were cut back, 1 base at V and 3 bases at J, with 4 bases in the middle. Germline-derived CDR1 and CDR2 are LNHNV and YYDKDF (reference sequence). The DNA for the CDR3 is TGTGCCACCAGCAGAGCGGGTGGGGCCAACGTCCTGACTTTC. This translates into CATSRAGGANVLTF. The full variable domain, with the rest looked up from reference TRBV15 and TRBJ2-6, is DAMVIQNPRYQVTQFGKPVTLSCSQTLNHNVMYWYQQKSSQAPKLLFHYYDKDFNNEADTPDNFQSRRPNTSFCFLDIRSPGLGDTAMYLCATSRAGGANVLTFGAGSRLTVL.

The chain recombines TRBV2 with TRBJ1-1; possibly TRBD1 for D (6 bases). Deletions cut 5 bases from V and 0 bases from J, with 13 bases between. Germline V lookup: CDR1 SNHLY, CDR2 FYNNEI. The CDR3 runs to 15 residues. The CDR3 nucleotides read TGTGCCAGCAGTCCCTTCGGGACACTGAACACTGAAGCTTTCTTT. It yields the protein CASSPFGTLNTEAFF.

This chain connects TRBV29-1 to TRBJ1-2, with 11 bases identical to TRBD1. Germline V CDR1 and CDR2: SQVTM, ANQGSEA. The CDR3 is made up of 17 amino acids. Trimming at V came to 0 bases and at J to 2 bases, leaving 8 bases not matched to a gene. CDR3 sequence reads: CSVEDGGQGGGNYGYTF. CDR3 sequence (DNA): TGCAGCGTTGAAGATGGGGGACAGGGGGGAGGAAACTATGGCTACACCTTC. The full variable domain, rest sourced from reference TRBV29-1 and TRBJ1-2, is SAVISQKPSRDICQRGTSLTIQCQVDSQVTMMFWYRQQPGQSLTLIATANQGSEATYESGFVIDKFPISRPNLTFSTLTVSNMSPEDSSIYLCSVEDGGQGGGNYGYTFGSGTRLTVV.

The CDR3 DNA reads TGTGCCAGCGGGCGGAACAGGGGGCTCGACGAGCAGTACTTC. Amino acids: CASGRNRGLDEQYF. J is TRBJ2-7 and V is TRBV7-2; TRBD1 agrees at 9 bases. Germline V lookup: CDR1 SGHTA, CDR2 FQGNSA. The ends lost 8 bases at V and 5 bases at J; junction bases unmatched: 10. This CDR3 is 14 amino acids long.

This chain links TRBV4-3 with TRBJ2-3; 7 bases are shared with TRBD1. V shed 2 bases, J shed 7 bases, and the junction held 6 bases outside the gene matches. The CDR3 is 14 amino acids. Germline V gene lookup returns CDR1 LGHNA and CDR2 YSLEER. In DNA, the CDR3 is TGCGCCAGCAGCCAACGGACAGGCAGATATACGCAGTATTTT. As protein: CASSQRTGRYTQYF.

The V gene is TRBV18, the J gene TRBJ2-5, with D perhaps TRBD2 (5 bases). This CDR3 spans 13 amino acids. V was clipped by 5 bases and J by 0 bases, with 7 bases between them. CDR1 KGHSH and CDR2 LQKENI come from the germline V gene. The CDR3, as DNA: TGTGCCAGCTCAATCGGGAACCAAGAGACCCAGTACTTC. Translated: CASSIGNQETQYF.

This clone has only a few counts. In nucleotides, the CDR3 is TGTGCCACCAGCACGAGGGTAAAGGGTCAGCCCCAGCATTTT. This codes for CATSTRVKGQPQHF. The chain carries TRBV15 and TRBJ1-5, with D unclear. This CDR3 is 14 amino acids long. V was cut by 4 bases and J by 6 bases, with 13 bases left in between. The V gene's germline CDR1 is LNHNV and CDR2 YYDKDF (reference sequence).

The chain carries TRBV9 and TRBJ1-1; D is possibly TRBD1 (6 bases). Looked up from germline, CDR1 is SGDLS and CDR2 is YYNGEE. The CDR3 contains 15 residues. V was shortened by 0 bases and J by 1 base, with 10 bases between the two germline ends. The CDR3 nucleotides are TGTGCCAGCAGCGTAGAGGGCAGGGGGAACACTGAAGCTTTCTTT. It specifies CASSVEGRGNTEAFF.

V is TRBV7-3 and J is TRBJ2-3, with 9 bases identical to TRBD1. This CDR3 contains 14 residues. V lost 3 bases, J lost 6 bases, and 4 bases stayed unmatched. Germline values: CDR1 SGHTA, CDR2 FQGTGA. CDR3 region: CASSFNGQGDTQYF. The CDR3 bases are TGTGCCAGCAGCTTCAACGGACAGGGGGATACGCAGTATTTT.

This clone was picked up a small number of times. The J gene is TRBJ1-6, the V gene TRBV6-5, with a weak D call TRBD1 (5 bases). Germline V gene sequence: CDR1 MNHEY, CDR2 SVGAGI. The germline V and J ends were trimmed by 2 bases and 7 bases, with 12 bases remaining between them. The CDR3 spans 15 residues. For the CDR3, the DNA is TGTGCCAGCAGTTACCAGGGAAATTTGAATTCACCCCTCCACTTT. Protein sequence: CASSYQGNLNSPLHF.

V and J are TRBV29-1 and TRBJ2-2; the D gene is possibly TRBD2 (6 bases). Germline V CDR1 and CDR2: SQVTM, ANQGSEA. Deletions cut 3 bases from V and 7 bases from J, with 6 bases between. The CDR3 sequence is 11 residues long. As DNA, the CDR3 is TGCAGCGTTGAGGGGGGCGGGGAGCTGTTTTTT. Residues: CSVEGGGELFF.

The chain has TRBV5-6 and TRBJ2-7; 7 positions match TRBD1. The V gene end was trimmed by 4 bases and the J gene end by 3 bases; junction bases not matched to a gene: 7. Per germline, CDR1 SGHDT and CDR2 YYEEEE. The CDR3 has 14 residues. This CDR3 is CASSRRQGNYEQYF. The DNA of the CDR3 is TGTGCCAGCAGCCGGAGACAGGGAAACTACGAGCAGTACTTC.

This clone showed up just a few times. The genes are TRBV5-4 and TRBJ1-3, with D perhaps TRBD1 (5 bases). V was shortened by 3 bases and J by 2 bases, with 9 bases between the two germline ends. This CDR3 contains 14 residues. The germline gives CDR1 SGHNT, CDR2 YYREEE (reference sequence). Here the CDR3 reads CASSSRTTGNTIYF. The CDR3 DNA is TGTGCCAGCAGCTCGCGGACAACTGGAAACACCATATATTTT.

This clone has only a few counts. This rearrangement joins TRBV10-3 to TRBJ1-6; TRBD1 might be the D (6 bases). With 3 bases removed from V and 10 bases from J, the gap between germline ends came to 10 bases. The V gene's germline CDR1 is ENHRY and CDR2 SYGVKD. This CDR3 has 13 residues. The CDR3 protein is CAISDDRRSPLHF. CDR3 nucleotides: TGTGCCATCAGTGATGACAGGCGGTCACCCCTCCACTTT.

This clone appeared once. The CDR3 here is CASSPLVTDTEAFF. DNA of the CDR3: TGTGCCAGCTCACCCCTGGTCACGGACACTGAAGCTTTCTTT. The gene calls are TRBV18 and TRBJ1-1; D call uncertain. Germline loops: CDR1 KGHSH, CDR2 LQKENI. This CDR3 region has 14 residues. With 3 bases removed from V and 3 bases from J, the gap between germline ends came to 11 bases.

The chain couples TRBV6-5 to TRBJ2-5; D possibly corresponds to TRBD1 (6 bases). This CDR3 spans 14 amino acids. CDR1 and CDR2 (germline): MNHEY, SVGAGI. V lost 0 bases, J lost 4 bases, and 9 bases lay in between. CDR3 loop: CASSYSGRGETQYF. CDR3 DNA sequence: TGTGCCAGCAGTTACTCGGGCAGGGGAGAGACCCAGTACTTC.

This chain joins TRBV2 and TRBJ1-6; TRBD1 aligns across 7 bases. Trimming at V came to 2 bases and at J to 9 bases, leaving 10 bases not matched to a gene. CDR1 SNHLY and CDR2 FYNNEI come from the germline V gene. This CDR3 has 16 residues. The CDR3 sequence is CASSEKGDRDASPLHF. The CDR3 DNA reads as TGTGCCAGCAGTGAAAAGGGTGACAGGGATGCTTCACCCCTCCACTTT.

The J gene is TRBJ2-5, the V gene TRBV6-5; TRBD1 agrees at 8 bases. This CDR3 spans 14 amino acids. J gave up 4 bases and V 8 bases, and 9 bases lay outside the gene matches. Germline V gene data show CDR1 as MNHEY and CDR2 as SVGAGI. CDR3 residues: CASVSGGASETQYF. Here the CDR3 DNA reads TGTGCCAGCGTGTCAGGGGGCGCGTCAGAGACCCAGTACTTC.

This chain joins TRBV11-3 and TRBJ2-2; possibly TRBD2 for D (5 bases). The CDR3 contains 15 residues. CDR1 SGHNT and CDR2 YENEEA come from the germline V gene. Trimming cost V 5 bases and J 3 bases, with 13 bases left between them. CDR3 DNA sequence: TGTGCCAGCAGCCCGACCGGGGTCGACACCGGGGAGCTGTTTTTT. This codes for CASSPTGVDTGELFF. Filled out from reference TRBV11-3 and TRBJ2-2, the complete variable domain reads EAGVVQSPRYKIIEKKQPVAFWCNPISGHNTLYWYLQNLGQGPELLIRYENEEAVDDSQLPKDRFSAERLKGVDSTLKIQPAELGDSAVYLCASSPTGVDTGELFFGEGSRLTVL.

The chain uses TRBV7-6 and TRBJ2-7, with 7 bases fitting TRBD1. Germline V gene lookup returns CDR1 SGHVS and CDR2 FNYEAQ. This CDR3 contains 15 residues. V was pared by 3 bases and J by 5 bases, with 10 bases of the junction left unmatched. The CDR3, as DNA: TGTGCCAGCAGCTTCTCCAGGGGGTGGATGAACGAGCAGTACTTC. Protein product: CASSFSRGWMNEQYF.

This clone counts as medium-sized. This rearrangement joins TRBV4-3 to TRBJ2-1; D possibly corresponds to TRBD2 (6 bases). Between the trimmed V and J ends, which lost 7 bases and 7 bases, there was a span of 20 bases. CDR3 length: 15 residues. CDR1 is LGHNA and CDR2 is YSLEER in the germline V gene. CDR3 sequence (DNA): TGCGCCAGCACCCTTGACCGGGAGACTAGGAATGAGCAGTTCTTC. It translates to CASTLDRETRNEQFF.